The 4 T cell receptor beta chains below were found in one sample sequenced in a study of blood T cells in healthy people across ages. Primed by a sample-barcoded 5' primer and a J-beta primer mix, a second PCR proceeded for roughly 6 to 12 cycles. From the 5' RACE reads, TCRdb called clonotypes with MiXCR, one entry per CDR3 protein. The sample includes 750,000 to 850,000 distinct CDR3 sequences, approximately 25% of them seen just once. Another study also made use of these data, one on T cells of mothers and their children.

Sequenced: blood. The receptor source for this set is a boy aged 5-17 years in good health.

The J gene is TRBJ2-5, the V gene TRBV13, with D tentatively TRBD1 (5 bases). The DNA end is more similar to TRBJ2-7, so the J call may be wrong. Germline CDR1 and CDR2: PRHDT and FYEKMQ (reference sequence). The CDR3 has 14 residues. CDR3 region: CASSSQAAAYEQYF. Here the CDR3 DNA reads TGTGCCAGCAGCTCACAGGCGGCGGCCTACGAGCAGTACTTC.

The gene calls are TRBV28 and TRBJ2-3, with D maybe TRBD2 (6 bases). Germline CDR1 and CDR2: MDHEN and SYDVKM. CDR3 length equals 16 residues. Trimming shortened V by 2 bases and J by 6 bases, and 18 bases separated the two germline ends. The CDR3 reads CASSLVAGLFRDTQYF. The CDR3 DNA reads TGTGCCAGCAGTTTAGTGGCGGGACTGTTCAGGGATACGCAGTATTTT.

This clonotype was recorded many times. The chain's CDR3 is CASSLGGTNTGELFF. In nucleotides, the CDR3 is TGTGCCAGCAGCTTAGGAGGGACCAACACCGGGGAGCTGTTTTTT. The rearrangement joins TRBV7-2 to TRBJ2-2; D may correspond to TRBD1 or TRBD2 (5 bases each). Germline values: CDR1 SGHTA, CDR2 FQGNSA. Trimming left V 1 base short and J 2 bases short, with 8 bases between. The length of the CDR3 is 15 residues.

This clonotype was detected a few times. The rearrangement uses TRBV12-3 or TRBV12-4 and TRBJ2-3, with D perhaps matching TRBD2 (5 bases). This CDR3 has 15 amino acids. V lost 5 bases and J 1 base, leaving 13 bases between the germline ends. The CDR3 nucleotides read TGTGCCAGCAGTCCTCTGAGCGGTGGCACAGATACGCAGTATTTT. This encodes CASSPLSGGTDTQYF.